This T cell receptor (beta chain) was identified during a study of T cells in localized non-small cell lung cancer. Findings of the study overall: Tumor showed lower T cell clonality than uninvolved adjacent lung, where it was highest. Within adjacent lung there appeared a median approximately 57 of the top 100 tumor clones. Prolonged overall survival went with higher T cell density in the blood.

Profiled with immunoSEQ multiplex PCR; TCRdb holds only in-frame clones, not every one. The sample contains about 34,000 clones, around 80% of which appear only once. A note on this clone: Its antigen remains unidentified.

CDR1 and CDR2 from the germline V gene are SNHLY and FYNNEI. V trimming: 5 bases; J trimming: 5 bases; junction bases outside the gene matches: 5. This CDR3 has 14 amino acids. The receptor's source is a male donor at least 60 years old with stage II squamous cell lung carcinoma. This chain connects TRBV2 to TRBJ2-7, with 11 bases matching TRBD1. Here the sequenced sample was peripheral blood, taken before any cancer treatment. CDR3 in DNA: TGTGCCAGCAGTTCGGACAGGGGGCATAACGAGCAGTACTTC. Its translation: CASSSDRGHNEQYF. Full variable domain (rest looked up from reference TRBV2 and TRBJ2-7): EPEVTQTPSHQVTQMGQEVILRCVPISNHLYFYWYRQILGQKVEFLVSFYNNEISEKSEIFDDQFSVERPDGSNFTLKIRSTKLEDSAMYFCASSSDRGHNEQYFGPGTRLTVT.